This T cell receptor beta chain was identified during a study of PD-1 blockade in classical Hodgkin lymphoma. Study background: Patients were treated with nivolumab at 3 mg/kg, and this was given intravenously every 2 weeks. Study-wide findings and caveats: Newly diagnosed patients reportedly had lower baseline TCR diversity than healthy donors. By C4D1 there was a significant rise in CD4+ TCR diversity but not in CD8+ TCR diversity. Before treatment, complete responders showed about the same diversity as newly diagnosed patients.

TCRdb keeps only in-frame clones here, not all; method: immunoSEQ multiplex PCR. The repertoire includes 50,000 or so clones, roughly 86% of them detected once, and about 6.7% sits in the top ten. This clone occurred once. Its antigen is unidentified. As to time point: cycle 4 day 1 (C4D1), after less than 7 weeks of nivolumab. No patient escaped relapse after autologous stem cell transplantation, and brentuximab vedotin exposure varied. Here the sequenced sample was peripheral blood mononuclear cells (PBMCs), taken before the fourth cycle of nivolumab. The sequence came from a human donor with classical Hodgkin lymphoma.

In DNA form, the CDR3 reads TGTGCCAGCAGCCGCGGGACTCCAATCTACAATGAGCAGTTCTTC. Translating it yields CASSRGTPIYNEQFF. J is TRBJ2-1 and V is TRBV27, with D perhaps matching TRBD2 (6 bases). The CDR3 is made up of 15 amino acids. V was clipped by 6 bases and J by 3 bases, with 15 bases between them. Germline V gene lookup returns CDR1 MNHEY and CDR2 SMNVEV (reference sequence).